These 15 T cell receptor beta chains were sequenced from one sample in a study of shared clonotypes between healthy human individuals (dated by TCRdb to the early 2020s). The protocol used for the library was the immunoSEQ multiplex PCR assay. TCRdb mirrors the immuneACCESS table, restricted to in-frame sequences. Some clones are absent from its copies; in checked studies, under half trace to an unresolved V gene, and the reason for the others is unknown. For this sample there are 2,500,000 or so clones; approximately 94% appear just once. Of the sample, approximately 0.36% is held by the ten largest clones. Sequenced material: naive CD4+ T cells from PBMCs. The sample's cell subset or site label is to be understood as: CD45RA+ positively selected. The origin of the receptors is a man aged 18 to 30 in good health. Some clones in this sample may be carry-over from other donors' samples.

This chain joins TRBV7-2 and TRBJ2-2; D is perhaps TRBD1 (6 bases). CDR1 SGHTA and CDR2 FQGNSA come from the germline V gene. The V gene lost 2 bases and the J gene lost 0 bases, with 10 bases spanning the gap. The CDR3 totals 16 residues. The CDR3 bases are TGTGCCAGCAGCTTACTACAGGGAGCGAACACCGGGGAGCTGTTTTTT. Its protein product is CASSLLQGANTGELFF.

For this clone: Other DNA variants within this sample encode the same CDR3. The chain carries TRBV28 and TRBJ2-3; 7 bases agree with TRBD2. The CDR3 is made up of 15 amino acids. Germline lookup yields CDR1 MDHEN and CDR2 SYDVKM. J was trimmed by 1 base and V by 3 bases; bases with no gene match: 4. In DNA, the CDR3 is TGTGCCAGCAGTTTGGCGGGAGCGGGCACAGATACGCAGTATTTT. Encoded protein: CASSLAGAGTDTQYF.

This chain uses TRBV25-1 with TRBJ2-5; possibly TRBD2 for D (6 bases). This CDR3 is built from 16 residues. Germline CDR1 reads MGHDK; CDR2 reads SYGVNS. Trimming stripped 3 bases from V and 0 bases from J, with 14 bases between. The DNA for the CDR3 is TGTGCCAGCAGTGACCCCCCGGGAGCGTACCAAGAGACCCAGTACTTC. Translated, it gives CASSDPPGAYQETQYF. Filled out from reference TRBV25-1 and TRBJ2-5, the complete variable domain reads EADIYQTPRYLVIGTGKKITLECSQTMGHDKMYWYQQDPGMELHLIHYSYGVNSTEKGDLSSESTVSRIRTEHFPLTLESARPSHTSQYLCASSDPPGAYQETQYFGPGTRLLVL.

V gene TRBV18 combines with J gene TRBJ2-7; 11 bases align to TRBD2. The germline V gene has CDR1 KGHSH and CDR2 LQKENI. Losses at the gene ends were 1 base for V and 3 bases for J; bases not matched to a gene: 11. The CDR3 spans 18 residues. CDR3 loop: CASSPRTSGSAQNYEQYF. The CDR3 bases are TGTGCCAGCTCACCACGTACTAGCGGGAGTGCACAAAACTACGAGCAGTACTTC.

The rearrangement joins TRBV5-1 to TRBJ2-1; D gene uncertain. This CDR3 is built from 11 residues. Trimming took off 1 base at V and 9 bases at J, with 5 bases between the two ends. Germline CDR1 is SGHRS and CDR2 is YFSETQ. As DNA, the CDR3 is TGCGCCAGCAGCTTGTTGGTTGAGCAGTTCTTC. Residues: CASSLLVEQFF.

This clone was observed a single time. This chain uses TRBV9 with TRBJ2-3; 8 bases are a match to TRBD1. Germline trimming cut 3 bases from V and 8 bases from J; bases unmatched to any gene: 8. The CDR3 sequence is 14 residues long. Looked up from germline, CDR1 is SGDLS and CDR2 is YYNGEE. The CDR3 sequence: CASSAGTGPGTQYF. CDR3 in DNA: TGTGCCAGCAGCGCTGGGACAGGTCCGGGTACGCAGTATTTT.

The genes are TRBV28 and TRBJ2-2; TRBD2 might be the D (7 bases). CDR1 is MDHEN and CDR2 is SYDVKM in the germline V gene. Trimming stripped 2 bases from V and 0 bases from J, with 10 bases between. The CDR3 is 16 amino acids. In nucleotides, the CDR3 is TGTGCCAGCAGTTTAGGGGGGGCGACGAACACCGGGGAGCTGTTTTTT. It specifies CASSLGGATNTGELFF.

The chain combines TRBV7-2 with TRBJ2-1; no clear D. Per the germline V gene, CDR1 is SGHTA and CDR2 is FQGNSA. The CDR3 has 15 amino acids. The V end lost 1 base, the J end lost 9 bases, and 16 bases lay between the germline ends. The CDR3: CASSLVPRDFPEQFF. CDR3 nucleotide sequence: TGTGCCAGCAGCTTAGTTCCCAGAGATTTTCCTGAGCAGTTCTTC.

The genes are TRBV7-8 and TRBJ1-3; no firm D call. Trimming removed 5 bases from V and 0 bases from J, with 11 bases in between. Germline V gene data show CDR1 as SGHVS and CDR2 as FQNEAQ. CDR3 length: 15 amino acids. As DNA, the CDR3 is TGTGCCAGCAGCCGAACCTCAGCCTCTGGAAACACCATATATTTT. Protein sequence: CASSRTSASGNTIYF.

The chain uses TRBV5-4 and TRBJ1-1; 7 bases fit TRBD1. Germline V gene lookup returns CDR1 SGHNT and CDR2 YYREEE (reference sequence). V dropped 3 bases and J dropped 3; count of bases not matched to a gene: 8. The CDR3 sequence is 15 residues long. The CDR3 DNA is TGTGCCAGCAGCTCCTCGGTCCAGGGGGACACTGAAGCTTTCTTT. Translating gives CASSSSVQGDTEAFF. Variable domain in full (rest from reference TRBV5-4 and TRBJ1-1): ETGVTQSPTHLIKTRGQQVTLRCSSQSGHNTVSWYQQALGQGPQFIFQYYREEENGRGNFPPRFSGLQFPNYSSELNVNALELDDSALYLCASSSSVQGDTEAFFGQGTRLTVV.

This chain links TRBV25-1 with TRBJ2-7; D might be TRBD2 (7 bases). V lost 5 bases, J lost 5 bases, and 22 bases lay in between. The CDR3 length is 16 residues. Germline CDR1 is MGHDK and CDR2 is SYGVNS. This chain's CDR3 is CASSYYPGQGRDEQYF. DNA of the CDR3: TGTGCCAGCAGTTATTACCCCGGCCAGGGGAGGGACGAGCAGTACTTC.

The rearrangement links TRBV9 to TRBJ2-2; 9 nucleotides agree with TRBD1. CDR1 and CDR2 (germline): SGDLS, YYNGEE. The CDR3 has 18 residues. Losses at the gene ends were 1 base for V and 1 base for J; bases not matched to a gene: 8. CDR3 nucleotides: TGTGCCAGCAGCGTAAGCCCACCGGGACAGGGGAACACCGGGGAGCTGTTTTTT. Translation: CASSVSPPGQGNTGELFF.

The chain employs TRBV14 and TRBJ1-2; D is uncertain. Germline V lookup: CDR1 SGHDN, CDR2 FVKESK. The germline V and J ends were trimmed by 0 bases and 3 bases, with 14 bases remaining between them. The CDR3 sequence is 16 residues long. The CDR3 here is CASSQEGSIHYYGYTF. CDR3 in DNA: TGTGCCAGCAGCCAAGAGGGGAGCATTCATTACTATGGCTACACCTTC.

For the CDR3, the DNA is TGTGCCAGCAGTGTGGGATCAGCGGGAGGATCCAAAAACATTCAGTACTTC. Its translation is CASSVGSAGGSKNIQYF. V usage is TRBV28 and J usage is TRBJ2-4; 9 nucleotides agree with TRBD2. Germline-derived CDR1 and CDR2 are MDHEN and SYDVKM. The CDR3 spans 17 residues. Unmatched junction bases numbered 10, after V lost 5 bases and J lost 2 bases.

V usage is TRBV28 and J usage is TRBJ2-7, with 7 nucleotides matching TRBD1. The trim removed 5 bases at V and 3 bases at J, leaving 4 bases unmatched. Germline V gene lookup returns CDR1 MDHEN and CDR2 SYDVKM. The CDR3 runs to 13 residues. CDR3 sequence (DNA): TGTGCCAGCAGTAAGGACAGGATCTACGAGCAGTACTTC. Protein sequence: CASSKDRIYEQYF. The full variable domain, its missing parts supplied by reference TRBV28 and TRBJ2-7, is DVKVTQSSRYLVKRTGEKVFLECVQDMDHENMFWYRQDPGLGLRLIYFSYDVKMKEKGDIPEGYSVSREKKERFSLILESASTNQTSMYLCASSKDRIYEQYFGPGTRLTVT.